This T cell receptor beta chain was sequenced in a study of cytotoxic CD8 clonotypes in ibrutinib-treated CLL (dated by TCRdb to 2020 to 2022). Broadly, across the study: The cohort included roughly 15 treatment-naive and ten to twelve relapsed/refractory patients; under 18 were IGHV unmutated. The response samples were drawn at a median of around eleven months into treatment, with a range of about 6 to 36 months. Responses were partial in 24 patients and complete in 2; after median around 68 months follow-up, approximately 15 stayed in remission and some twelve progressed. Cryopreserved peripheral blood mononuclear cells were collected at three points: before therapy, at response, and at either sustained remission or disease progression. All remission and progressive disease samples were collected while patients were still receiving ibrutinib. Longitudinal samples were available for about 30% of the 86 trial participants. On average, each sample had some 260,000 productive templates and approximately 85,000 productive rearrangements. Overall study outcomes, separate from this receptor: At baseline, clonality was higher than in age-matched healthy donors and showed a strong correlation with circulating CD8+ T-cell counts. Lymph node repertoires were not examined, and the timing of sampling was not matched between patients in sustained remission and those whose disease progressed. An increase in clonality was observed at ibrutinib response, with clonality remaining stable during sustained remission and falling back toward baseline at progression. Public clonotypes were found to be uncommon and were observed to contract or remain stable during treatment; the increase in clonality was shown to reflect expansion of private clonotypes at ibrutinib response.

For TCR beta library preparation, around 1.9 micrograms of genomic DNA were extracted from the cryopreserved PBMCs. Longitudinal blood samples from CLL patients receiving ibrutinib monotherapy were subjected to high-throughput TCR beta sequencing. The patients took part in an open-label, single-center phase 2 trial of ibrutinib monotherapy. From a lookup of the germline V gene (reference sequence), CDR1 and CDR2 are SEHNR and FQNEAQ. The CDR3 covers 15 residues, taking in both the cysteine and the phenylalanine. Solely the CDR3 DNA is kept, with 45 bases framed from the first base. V is shortened by 1 base, J by 2 bases, and the region joining them spans 12 bases. A word on this clone: There is no known antigen for this receptor. Nothing much larger sits one base from this clone, and base qualities are not available.

The goal of deep resolution MiSeq sequencing was a depth between 1 in 1 million and 1 in 200,000 T cells, and coverage averaged 10x per clonotype. The immunoSEQ hsTCRB Kit was used to generate the TCR beta libraries. The published analysis was carried out like this. Data were analyzed with ImmunoSEQ Data Assistant and ImmunoSEQ Analyzer, with V, D and J genes assigned per IMGT definitions. Clonality, with values ranging from 0 to 1, was calculated as one minus the normalized Shannon entropy of productive rearrangement frequencies. Public clonotype analysis was restricted to overrepresented clonotypes comprising at least 0.05% of each patient's repertoire. Thirteen age-matched healthy donor repertoires from immuneACCESS were used as controls for clonality. What TCRdb holds here is the immuneACCESS table cut down to in-frame rearrangements. Part of the clones is not present; checked against another copy, under half of the missing clones reflect an unresolved V gene, and the others are unexplained. V, J and clone size are taken as reported in that table, and D and trimming were inferred from the DNA itself. The sample table lists about 29,000 clones, about 75% of them with a count of one. The leading ten clones occupy 40% to 60% of the sample.

The rearranged chain carries TRBV7-9 and TRBJ2-7; TRBD2 is possibly the D segment (6 matching bases). Material: PBMCs, obtained after 36 months of ibrutinib treatment. The source of this sequence is a human donor with chronic lymphocytic leukemia. The CDR3 protein: CASSLEAGYAYEQYF. In nucleotide form, the sequence is TGTGCCAGCAGCTTAGAGGCGGGGTATGCCTACGAGCAGTACTTC.